Following are 21 T cell receptor beta chains from one sample sequenced in a study of shared clonotypes between healthy human individuals. Only in-frame clones appear in the TCRdb table, and some are missing; sequencing was by immunoSEQ multiplex PCR. The repertoire holds about 2.1 million clones, with just under 95% as singletons. It was CD45RO-negative cells, positively selected for CCR7, that made up naive CD8 cells, with terminally differentiated effector memory CD45RA+ cells excluded. Sequencing was carried out using naive CD8+ T cells from PBMCs. The receptors were gathered from a man younger than 35 in good health. Some clones in this sample may be carry-over from other donors' samples.

Regarding this clone: This specimen includes other DNA sequences encoding the same CDR3. The chain uses TRBV9 and TRBJ2-1; 9 nucleotides match TRBD1. Germline CDR1 reads SGDLS; CDR2 reads YYNGEE. Trimming removed 3 bases from V and 4 bases from J; junction bases left unmatched: 2. The CDR3 sequence is 14 residues long. CDR3 sequence reads: CASSGGQGYNEQFF. DNA of the CDR3: TGTGCCAGCAGCGGAGGACAGGGGTACAATGAGCAGTTCTTC.

V and J are TRBV5-1 and TRBJ2-7; maybe TRBD1 (5 bases). Trimming pared 4 bases from V and 0 bases from J, leaving 14 bases between. The germline CDR1 and CDR2 sequences are SGHRS and YFSETQ. The length of the CDR3 is 15 residues. In DNA form, the CDR3 reads TGCGCCAGCAGCCCGGCCGACAGTTTCTCCTACGAGCAGTACTTC. Amino acid sequence: CASSPADSFSYEQYF. Drawing the rest from reference TRBV5-1 and TRBJ2-7, the complete variable domain is KAGVTQTPRYLIKTRGQQVTLSCSPISGHRSVSWYQQTPGQGLQFLFEYFSETQRNKGNFPGRFSGRQFSNSRSEMNVSTLELGDSALYLCASSPADSFSYEQYFGPGTRLTVT.

The chain has TRBV27 and TRBJ2-1; TRBD2 is a possible D gene (6 bases). CDR3 length: 14 amino acids. The germline CDR1 and CDR2 sequences are MNHEY and SMNVEV (reference sequence). The V end was cut by 2 bases, the J end by 5 bases, with 10 bases between. CDR3 in DNA: TGTGCCAGCAGTTTAGGGCTAGCGAACAATGAGCAGTTCTTC. Translation gives CASSLGLANNEQFF.

The V gene is TRBV11-2, the J gene TRBJ2-1; 13 bases agree with TRBD2. CDR1 SGHAT and CDR2 FQNNGV come from the germline V gene. This CDR3 is built from 16 residues. Trimming removed 4 bases from V and 2 bases from J; junction bases left unmatched: 2. CDR3 amino acids: CASSSGLAGAYNEQFF. The CDR3, as DNA: TGTGCCAGCAGCTCAGGACTAGCGGGAGCCTACAATGAGCAGTTCTTC.

The rearrangement uses TRBV7-8 and TRBJ2-7; perhaps D is TRBD1 or TRBD2 (5 bases each). V was trimmed by 6 bases and J by 3 bases, leaving 18 bases between them. The CDR3 has 15 amino acids. From germline, CDR1 is SGHVS and CDR2 FQNEAQ. In DNA, the CDR3 is TGTGCCAGCAGGTCGATCCGGGACGGCAACTACGAGCAGTACTTC. It encodes CASRSIRDGNYEQYF.

This chain connects TRBV6-5 to TRBJ2-1; D is ambiguous. This CDR3 comprises 12 residues. The germline CDR1 and CDR2 sequences are MNHEY and SVGAGI. V lost 0 bases and J 8 bases, leaving 5 bases between the germline ends. The CDR3: CASSYSSHEQFF. CDR3 DNA sequence: TGTGCCAGCAGTTACTCCTCCCATGAGCAGTTCTTC.

Notes on this clone: Other nucleotide sequences from this sample produce the same CDR3. The rearrangement uses TRBV9 and TRBJ2-1; TRBD1 agrees at 7 bases. The CDR3 is 16 amino acids. Germline assignment: CDR1 SGDLS and CDR2 YYNGEE. Trimming took 3 bases from V and 0 from J; bases not matched to a gene: 6. CDR3 sequence reads: CASSARAGGSYNEQFF. Written as DNA, the CDR3 is TGTGCCAGCAGCGCTCGGGCAGGGGGCTCCTACAATGAGCAGTTCTTC.

On this clone: The sample contains more than one DNA sequence encoding this CDR3. V usage is TRBV7-3 and J usage is TRBJ2-7; no reliable D call. Trimming pared 1 base from V and 0 bases from J, leaving 7 bases between. CDR1 is SGHTA and CDR2 is FQGTGA in the germline V gene. This CDR3 is 14 amino acids long. The CDR3 loop reads CASSLNGDSYEQYF. DNA of the CDR3: TGTGCCAGCAGCTTAAATGGGGACTCCTACGAGCAGTACTTC.

This chain links TRBV9 with TRBJ2-6; no clear D. This CDR3 comprises 16 residues. V was shortened by 4 bases and J by 2 bases, with 13 bases between the two germline ends. Germline V gives CDR1 SGDLS, CDR2 YYNGEE. CDR3 residues: CASSKSRITGANVLTF. DNA of the CDR3: TGTGCCAGCAGCAAATCCCGCATAACTGGGGCCAACGTCCTGACTTTC. The full variable domain, in which reference TRBV9 and TRBJ2-6 provide the parts outside the CDR3, is DSGVTQTPKHLITATGQRVTLRCSPRSGDLSVYWYQQSLDQGLQFLIQYYNGEERAKGNILERFSAQQFPDLHSELNLSSLELGDSALYFCASSKSRITGANVLTFGAGSRLTVL.

The J gene is TRBJ2-3, the V gene TRBV7-8, with 8 bases lining up with TRBD2. The CDR3 length is 17 residues. CDR1 SGHVS and CDR2 FQNEAQ come from the germline V gene. V dropped 4 bases and J dropped 0; count of bases not matched to a gene: 9. The CDR3 loop reads CASSWSPGGLSTDTQYF. The CDR3 DNA reads TGTGCCAGCAGCTGGTCTCCGGGAGGGCTGAGCACAGATACGCAGTATTTT.

V usage is TRBV7-8 and J usage is TRBJ2-3; the D call may be TRBD1 or TRBD2 (5 bases each). With 8 bases removed from V and 0 bases from J, the gap between germline ends came to 21 bases. The CDR3 is 17 amino acids. The germline V gene has CDR1 SGHVS and CDR2 FQNEAQ. The CDR3 spells CASVETLEGSSTDTQYF. DNA of the CDR3: TGTGCCAGCGTTGAAACACTTGAGGGGAGTAGCACAGATACGCAGTATTTT.

The chain combines TRBV19 with TRBJ2-7; D tentatively fits TRBD1 or TRBD2 (5 bases each). V dropped 3 bases and J dropped 4 bases, with 16 bases sitting between them. The CDR3 contains 15 residues. Looked up from germline, CDR1 is LNHDA and CDR2 is SQIVND (reference sequence). The chain's CDR3 is CASSIWGSMDYEQYF. CDR3 nucleotide sequence: TGTGCCAGTAGTATCTGGGGGAGTATGGATTACGAGCAGTACTTC.

This rearrangement joins TRBV10-1 to TRBJ2-4, with 7 bases that match TRBD2. Germline V gives CDR1 WNHNN, CDR2 SYGVQD (reference sequence). J was trimmed by 2 bases and V by 4 bases; bases with no gene match: 8. The CDR3 length is 16 residues. CDR3 loop: CASSVWEGETKNIQYF. CDR3 coding DNA: TGCGCCAGCAGTGTGTGGGAGGGAGAGACCAAAAACATTCAGTACTTC.

Note on this clone: The sample contains more than one DNA sequence encoding this CDR3. The chain joins TRBV28 to TRBJ2-7, with a weak D call TRBD2 (5 bases). The germline V gene has CDR1 MDHEN and CDR2 SYDVKM. Deletions cut 6 bases from V and 0 bases from J, with 9 bases between. The CDR3 covers 13 residues. The CDR3 bases are TGTGCCAGCAGGCCGGGGAGCTCCTACGAGCAGTACTTC. It codes for CASRPGSSYEQYF.

This chain uses TRBV7-9 with TRBJ1-3; D gene unclear. V was cut by 5 bases and J by 0 bases, with 14 bases left in between. In germline, CDR1 is SEHNR, CDR2 FQNEAQ (reference sequence). The CDR3 extends over 16 amino acids. The CDR3 sequence is CASSPSPVTSGNTIYF. The CDR3, as DNA: TGTGCCAGCAGCCCCTCTCCAGTAACCTCTGGAAACACCATATATTTT.

The CDR3 DNA sequence: TGTGCCACCGTCGCCAGCACTGAAGCTTTCTTT. This gives the protein CATVASTEAFF. The V gene is TRBV6-6, the J gene TRBJ1-1; D remains ambiguous. Trimming pared 10 bases from V and 4 bases from J, leaving 10 bases between. The CDR3 spans 11 residues. Germline CDR1 is MNHNY and CDR2 is SVGAGI (reference sequence).

The chain recombines TRBV7-9 with TRBJ2-1; possibly TRBD1 or TRBD2 for D (5 bases each). Looked up from germline, CDR1 is SEHNR and CDR2 is FQNEAQ (reference sequence). The CDR3 length is 13 residues. V lost 5 bases, J lost 6 bases, and 11 bases lay in between. The CDR3 nucleotides are TGTGCCAGCAGCCCATGGGACGCCAATGAGCAGTTCTTC. It codes for CASSPWDANEQFF.

V is TRBV27 and J is TRBJ2-5; possible D gene TRBD2, 6 bases. Trimming took 3 bases from V and 3 from J, leaving 17 bases between them. This CDR3 is built from 16 residues. Germline values: CDR1 MNHEY, CDR2 SMNVEV (reference sequence). The CDR3 DNA reads TGTGCCAGCAGTTTCCGGTTCGGAGGGCCGAAAGAGACCCAGTACTTC. It encodes CASSFRFGGPKETQYF.

The chain recombines TRBV7-6 with TRBJ2-7; D gene unclear. The V and J ends lost 2 bases and 0 bases respectively, with 14 bases between them. This CDR3 spans 16 amino acids. Germline assignment: CDR1 SGHVS and CDR2 FNYEAQ. The CDR3 here is CASSLKYARSSYEQYF. DNA of the CDR3: TGTGCCAGCAGCTTAAAATACGCCAGGAGCTCCTACGAGCAGTACTTC.

The V and J genes are TRBV5-1 and TRBJ2-7, with D tentatively TRBD2 (5 bases). V lost 0 bases, J lost 2 bases, and 12 bases lay in between. Germline assignment: CDR1 SGHRS and CDR2 YFSETQ. The CDR3 length is 15 residues. CDR3 sequence (DNA): TGCGCCAGCAGCTTGGGGAGGCTACCTACCTACGAGCAGTACTTC. The encoded protein is CASSLGRLPTYEQYF.

The rearrangement uses TRBV19 and TRBJ1-3; no firm D call. V dropped 1 base and J dropped 4 bases, with 8 bases sitting between them. This CDR3 has 14 amino acids. Germline V gene data show CDR1 as LNHDA and CDR2 as SQIVND (reference sequence). CDR3 sequence: CASSIGPPGNTIYF. CDR3 DNA sequence: TGTGCCAGTAGTATAGGCCCGCCCGGAAACACCATATATTTT.